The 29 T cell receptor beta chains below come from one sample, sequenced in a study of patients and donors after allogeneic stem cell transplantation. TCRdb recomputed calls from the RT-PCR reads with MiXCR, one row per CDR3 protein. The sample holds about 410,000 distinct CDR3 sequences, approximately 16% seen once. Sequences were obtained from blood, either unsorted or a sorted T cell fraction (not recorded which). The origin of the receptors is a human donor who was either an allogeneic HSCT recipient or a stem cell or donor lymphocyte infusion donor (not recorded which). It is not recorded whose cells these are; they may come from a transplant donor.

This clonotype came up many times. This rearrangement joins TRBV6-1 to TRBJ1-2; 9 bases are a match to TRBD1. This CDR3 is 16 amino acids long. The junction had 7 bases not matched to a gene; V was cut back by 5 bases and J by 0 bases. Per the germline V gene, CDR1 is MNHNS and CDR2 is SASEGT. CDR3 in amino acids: CASSLPGQGSNYGYTF. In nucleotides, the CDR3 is TGTGCCAGCAGTCTGCCGGGACAGGGATCTAACTATGGCTACACCTTC.

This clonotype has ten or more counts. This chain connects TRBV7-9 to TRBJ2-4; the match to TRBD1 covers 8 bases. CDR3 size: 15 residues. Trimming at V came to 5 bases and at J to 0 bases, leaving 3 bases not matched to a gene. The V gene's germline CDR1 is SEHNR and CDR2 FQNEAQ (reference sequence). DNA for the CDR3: TGTGCCAGCAGCCCGGGACAGGCAGCCAAAAACATTCAGTACTTC. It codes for CASSPGQAAKNIQYF.

The CDR3 DNA reads as TGTGCCAGCAGTTCTAGGCCCGGGGGCGCCTACAATGAGCAGTTCTTC. Translation: CASSSRPGGAYNEQFF. The rearrangement joins TRBV12-3 or TRBV12-4 to TRBJ2-1; the D call may be TRBD1 or TRBD2 (6 bases each). V lost 4 bases, J lost 2 bases, and 15 bases lay in between. CDR3 length: 16 residues.

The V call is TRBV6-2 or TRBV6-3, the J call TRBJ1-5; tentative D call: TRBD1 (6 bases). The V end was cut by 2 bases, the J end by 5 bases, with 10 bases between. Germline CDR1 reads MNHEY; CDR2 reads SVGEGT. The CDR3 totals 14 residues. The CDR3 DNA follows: TGTGCCAGCAGTTACGCCGGGGGCTATCAGCCCCAGCATTTT. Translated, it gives CASSYAGGYQPQHF.

CDR3 region: CASSQEAGGFRGTEAFF. The DNA of the CDR3 is TGTGCCAGCAGCCAAGAGGCAGGGGGCTTTCGGGGCACTGAAGCTTTCTTT. The V gene is TRBV14, the J gene TRBJ1-1; 8 bases agree with TRBD1. Per the germline V gene, CDR1 is SGHDN and CDR2 is FVKESK. The CDR3 has 17 amino acids. V shed 0 bases, J shed 4 bases, and the junction held 10 bases outside the gene matches.

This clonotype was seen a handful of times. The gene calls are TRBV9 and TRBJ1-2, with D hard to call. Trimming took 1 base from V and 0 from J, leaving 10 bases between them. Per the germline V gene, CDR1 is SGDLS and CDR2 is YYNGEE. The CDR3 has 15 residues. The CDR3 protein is CASSVSDLANYGYTF. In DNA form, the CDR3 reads TGTGCCAGCAGCGTAAGTGATTTAGCTAACTATGGCTACACCTTC. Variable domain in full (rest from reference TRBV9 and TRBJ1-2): DSGVTQTPKHLITATGQRVTLRCSPRSGDLSVYWYQQSLDQGLQFLIQYYNGEERAKGNILERFSAQQFPDLHSELNLSSLELGDSALYFCASSVSDLANYGYTFGSGTRLTVV.

The CDR3 region is CSARASGPYEQYF. The CDR3 coding sequence is TGCAGTGCTAGGGCTAGCGGGCCGTACGAGCAGTACTTC. The chain joins TRBV20-1 to TRBJ2-7; TRBD2 matches at 8 bases. CDR3 length: 13 residues. Germline V gene sequence: CDR1 DFQATT, CDR2 SNEGSKA (reference sequence). Unmatched junction bases numbered 5, after V lost 3 bases and J lost 4 bases.

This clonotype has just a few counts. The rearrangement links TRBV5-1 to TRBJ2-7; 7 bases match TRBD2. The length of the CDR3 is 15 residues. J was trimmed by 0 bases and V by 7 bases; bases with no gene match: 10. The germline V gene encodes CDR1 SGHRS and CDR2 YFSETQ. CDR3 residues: CASSLRGVSSYEQYF. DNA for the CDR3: TGCGCCAGCTCCCTTCGGGGGGTTAGCTCCTACGAGCAGTACTTC.

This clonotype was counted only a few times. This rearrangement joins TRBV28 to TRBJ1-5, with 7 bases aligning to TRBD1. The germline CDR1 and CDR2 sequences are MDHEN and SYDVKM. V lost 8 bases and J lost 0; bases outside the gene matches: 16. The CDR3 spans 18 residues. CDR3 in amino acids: CASQRPRQGANSNQPQHF. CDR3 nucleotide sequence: TGTGCCAGCCAGAGACCGCGACAGGGAGCTAATAGCAATCAGCCCCAGCATTTT.

CDR3 protein: CASSPSLGSSYNEQFF. The DNA of the CDR3 is TGTGCCAGCAGCCCGAGTCTGGGAAGCTCCTACAATGAGCAGTTCTTC. The V and J genes are TRBV11-2 and TRBJ2-1; D not resolved. Germline CDR1 and CDR2: SGHAT and FQNNGV. V dropped 5 bases and J dropped 0 bases, with 14 bases sitting between them. CDR3 length equals 16 residues.

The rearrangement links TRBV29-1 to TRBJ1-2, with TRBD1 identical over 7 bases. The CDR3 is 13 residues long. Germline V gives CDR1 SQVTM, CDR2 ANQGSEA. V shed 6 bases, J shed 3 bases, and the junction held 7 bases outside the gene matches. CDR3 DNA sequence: TGCAGCGTAAGACAGGGCATGGACTATGGCTACACCTTC. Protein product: CSVRQGMDYGYTF.

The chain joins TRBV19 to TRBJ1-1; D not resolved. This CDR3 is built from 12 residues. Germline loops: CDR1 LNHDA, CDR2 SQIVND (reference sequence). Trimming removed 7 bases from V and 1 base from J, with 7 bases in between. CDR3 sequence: CASIFGNTEAFF. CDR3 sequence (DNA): TGTGCCAGTATTTTTGGGAACACTGAAGCTTTCTTT.

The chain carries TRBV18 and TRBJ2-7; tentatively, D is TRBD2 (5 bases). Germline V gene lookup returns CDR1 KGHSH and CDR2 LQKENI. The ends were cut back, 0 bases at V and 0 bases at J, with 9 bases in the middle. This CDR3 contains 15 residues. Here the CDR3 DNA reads TGTGCCAGCTCACCACCTAGGGAGAGCTCCTACGAGCAGTACTTC. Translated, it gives CASSPPRESSYEQYF.

The DNA of the CDR3 is TGCGCCAGCAGCCCATCCGACAGGAACAATGAAAAACTGTTTTTT. Encoded protein: CASSPSDRNNEKLFF. The rearrangement joins TRBV5-1 to TRBJ1-4; possibly TRBD1 for D (6 bases). The CDR3 is 15 residues long. Between the trimmed V and J ends, which lost 4 bases and 5 bases, there was a span of 15 bases. Per the germline V gene, CDR1 is SGHRS and CDR2 is YFSETQ.

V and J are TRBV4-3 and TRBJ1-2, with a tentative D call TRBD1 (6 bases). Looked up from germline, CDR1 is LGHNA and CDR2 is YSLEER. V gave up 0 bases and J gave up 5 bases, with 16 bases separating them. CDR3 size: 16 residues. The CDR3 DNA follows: TGCGCCAGCAGCCAAGATCGTCCAGGGGCCAATTATGGCTACACCTTC. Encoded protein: CASSQDRPGANYGYTF.

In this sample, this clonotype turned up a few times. The CDR3: CASSLDRKNQPQHF. CDR3 nucleotides: TGCGCCAGCAGCTTGGACAGGAAGAATCAGCCCCAGCATTTT. The V call is TRBV5-1, the J call TRBJ1-5; perhaps TRBD1 as D (5 bases). The germline CDR1 and CDR2 sequences are SGHRS and YFSETQ. V was cut by 0 bases and J by 4 bases, with 8 bases left in between. The CDR3 sequence is 14 residues long.

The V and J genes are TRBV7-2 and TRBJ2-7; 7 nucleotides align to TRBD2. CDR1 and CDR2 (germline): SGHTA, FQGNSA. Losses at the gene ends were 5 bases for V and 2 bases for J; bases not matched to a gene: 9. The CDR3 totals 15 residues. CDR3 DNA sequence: TGTGCCAGCAGCCATTTTGGGACTATTCCCTACGAGCAGTACTTC. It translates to CASSHFGTIPYEQYF.

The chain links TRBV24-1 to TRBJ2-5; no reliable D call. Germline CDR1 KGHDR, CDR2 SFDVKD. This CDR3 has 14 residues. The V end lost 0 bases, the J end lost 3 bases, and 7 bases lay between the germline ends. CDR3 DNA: TGTGCCACCAGTGATTTGCCCGGCAAAGAGACCCAGTACTTC. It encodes CATSDLPGKETQYF.

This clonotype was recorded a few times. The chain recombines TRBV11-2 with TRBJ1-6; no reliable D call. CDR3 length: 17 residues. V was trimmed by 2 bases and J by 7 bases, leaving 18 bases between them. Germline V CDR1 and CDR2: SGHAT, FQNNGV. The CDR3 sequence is CASSLLLAGYINSPLHF. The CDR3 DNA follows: TGTGCCAGCAGCTTACTCCTAGCGGGGTATATAAATTCACCCCTCCACTTT.

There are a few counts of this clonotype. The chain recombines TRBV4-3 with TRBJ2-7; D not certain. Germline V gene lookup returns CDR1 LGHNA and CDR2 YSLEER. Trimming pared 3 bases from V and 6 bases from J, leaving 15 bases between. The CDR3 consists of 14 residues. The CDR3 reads CASSHLTLGSEQYF. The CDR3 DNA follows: TGCGCCAGCAGCCATTTAACGTTGGGGTCCGAGCAGTACTTC.

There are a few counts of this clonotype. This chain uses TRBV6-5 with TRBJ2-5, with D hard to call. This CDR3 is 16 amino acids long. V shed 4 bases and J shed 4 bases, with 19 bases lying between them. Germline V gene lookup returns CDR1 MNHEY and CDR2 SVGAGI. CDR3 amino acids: CASSWKRAPQGETQYF. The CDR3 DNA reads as TGTGCCAGCAGTTGGAAACGGGCTCCCCAAGGAGAGACCCAGTACTTC.

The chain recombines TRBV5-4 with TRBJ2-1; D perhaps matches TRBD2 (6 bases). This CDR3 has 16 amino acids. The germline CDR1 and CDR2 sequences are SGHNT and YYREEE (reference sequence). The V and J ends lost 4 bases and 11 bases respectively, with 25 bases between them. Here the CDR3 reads CASSGGSSAWEVQQFF. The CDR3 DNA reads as TGTGCCAGCAGCGGGGGGTCTAGCGCCTGGGAGGTTCAGCAGTTCTTC. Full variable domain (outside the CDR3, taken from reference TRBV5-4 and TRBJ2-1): ETGVTQSPTHLIKTRGQQVTLRCSSQSGHNTVSWYQQALGQGPQFIFQYYREEENGRGNFPPRFSGLQFPNYSSELNVNALELDDSALYLCASSGGSSAWEVQQFFGPGTRLTVL.

The DNA of the CDR3 is TGTGCCAGCAGTTTAGTACGGGACAACTTGTGGGCTAGAAACATTCAGTACTTC. This sequence encodes CASSLVRDNLWARNIQYF. The V gene is TRBV12-3 or TRBV12-4, the J gene TRBJ2-4, with TRBD1 as a possible D gene (6 bases). CDR3 size: 18 residues. Trimming cost V 1 base and J 6 bases, with 22 bases left between them.

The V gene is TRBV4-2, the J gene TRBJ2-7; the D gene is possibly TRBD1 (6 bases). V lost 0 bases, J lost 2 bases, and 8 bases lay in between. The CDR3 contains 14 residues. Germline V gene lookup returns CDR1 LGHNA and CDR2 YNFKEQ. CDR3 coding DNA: TGTGCCAGCAGCCAAGATCCAGGGGCCTACGAGCAGTACTTC. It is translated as CASSQDPGAYEQYF.

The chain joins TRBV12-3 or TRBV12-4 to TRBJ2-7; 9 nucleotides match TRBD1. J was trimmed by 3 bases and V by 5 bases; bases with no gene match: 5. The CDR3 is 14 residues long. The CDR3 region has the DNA TGTGCCAGCAGTCCCCGACAGGGGGACTACGAGCAGTACTTC. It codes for CASSPRQGDYEQYF.

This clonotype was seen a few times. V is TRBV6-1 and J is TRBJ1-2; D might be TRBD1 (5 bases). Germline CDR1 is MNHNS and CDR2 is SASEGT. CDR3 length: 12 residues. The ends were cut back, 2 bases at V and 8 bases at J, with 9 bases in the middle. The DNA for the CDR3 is TGTGCCAGCAGTGAATCCCGGGGCGGCTACACCTTC. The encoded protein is CASSESRGGYTF.

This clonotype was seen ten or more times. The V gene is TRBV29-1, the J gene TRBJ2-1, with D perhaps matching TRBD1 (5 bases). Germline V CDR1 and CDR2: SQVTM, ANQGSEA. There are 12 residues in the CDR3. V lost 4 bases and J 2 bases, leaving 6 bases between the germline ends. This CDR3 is CSVGQPYNEQFF. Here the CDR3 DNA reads TGCAGCGTTGGACAGCCCTACAATGAGCAGTTCTTC.

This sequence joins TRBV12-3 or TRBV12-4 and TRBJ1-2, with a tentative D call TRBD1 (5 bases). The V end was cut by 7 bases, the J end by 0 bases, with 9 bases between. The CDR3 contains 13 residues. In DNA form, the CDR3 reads TGTGCCAGCAAAACGACAGCTAACTATGGCTACACCTTC. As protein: CASKTTANYGYTF.

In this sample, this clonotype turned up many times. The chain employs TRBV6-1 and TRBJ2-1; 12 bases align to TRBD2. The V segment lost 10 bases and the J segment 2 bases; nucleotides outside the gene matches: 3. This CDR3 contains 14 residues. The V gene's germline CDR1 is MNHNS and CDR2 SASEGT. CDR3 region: CAIRTSGTYNEQFF. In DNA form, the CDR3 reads TGTGCCATCCGGACTAGCGGGACCTACAATGAGCAGTTCTTC.